This TCR beta chain was recovered during a study of T cells in Graves' hyperthyroidism and ophthalmopathy. General observations from the study: Appearing also in blood were most of the thyroid clonotypes expanded above 0.001.

Template material for amplifying TCR beta CDR3 regions consisted of RNA transcripts. First-round RT-PCR with HTBI primers amplified the TCR CDR3 region. TCRdb passed the multiplex PCR reads through MiXCR, listing each CDR3 protein once. The sample yields hundreds of thousands of distinct CDR3 sequences, roughly 16% seen once. This clonotype was seen at least ten times. Its matching antigen is unknown. The PBMCs had their origin in approximately 10 ml of fresh peripheral blood. Sequencing was carried out using blood. This receptor was taken from a middle-aged woman with Graves' ophthalmopathy.

CDR3 DNA sequence: TGCAGTGCTAGACCCCTCATGAACACTGAAGCTTTCTTT. Its translation: CSARPLMNTEAFF. The rearrangement joins TRBV20-1 to TRBJ1-1; D is ambiguous. V lost 2 bases and J lost 0, with 7 bases in between. The CDR3 sequence is 13 residues long. Germline loops: CDR1 DFQATT, CDR2 SNEGSKA (reference sequence).